The entry below describes one T cell receptor (beta chain). Its antigen is undetermined. The CDR3 runs 15 residues. The germline V gene encodes CDR1 SGHRS and CDR2 YFSETQ. V dropped 0 bases and J dropped 5; count of bases not matched to a gene: 4. This entry comes from a study of T-cell reconstitution after alpha-beta-depleted transplantation in children. Study results and caveats: Among T cells one year after transplant, newly produced cells accounted for most counts and diversity.

The authors prepared the TCRbeta library with unique molecular identifiers. TCRdb processed the PCR reads anew with MiXCR; each CDR3 protein has one entry. The sample lists approximately 630,000 distinct CDR3 sequences; about 12% were seen once. Sequencing used PBMCs, obtained before TCRalphabeta/CD19-depleted stem cell transplant. The chain links TRBV5-1 to TRBJ2-1; TRBD2 aligns across 8 bases. This TCR was sampled from a girl under 10 years old with congenital amegakaryocytic thrombocytopenia, due to receive a stem cell transplant. This chain's CDR3 is CASSLDTSGNNEQFF. The CDR3 nucleotides are TGCGCCAGCAGCTTGGATACTAGCGGAAACAATGAGCAGTTCTTC.